These 6 T cell receptor beta chains came from one sample sequenced in a study of shared clonotypes between healthy human individuals. The naive CD8 subset, CD45RO-negative cells positively selected for CCR7, excluded terminally differentiated effector memory CD45RA+ cells. TCRdb keeps only in-frame clones here, not all; method: immunoSEQ multiplex PCR. The table includes hundreds of thousands of clones, 96% detected once. Sequenced material: naive CD8+ T cells sorted from blood. The receptors were gathered from a man aged 25 to 40 in good health.

The chain couples TRBV29-1 to TRBJ1-1, with D unclear. CDR1 is SQVTM and CDR2 is ANQGSEA in the germline V gene. This CDR3 has 12 residues. The V end was cut by 4 bases, the J end by 5 bases, with 11 bases between. The CDR3 loop reads CSVATVGTEAFF. CDR3 sequence (DNA): TGCAGCGTTGCGACGGTAGGGACTGAAGCTTTCTTT.

The rearrangement links TRBV9 to TRBJ1-4; D not resolved. Germline V gene lookup returns CDR1 SGDLS and CDR2 YYNGEE. CDR3 length: 14 amino acids. V lost 0 bases to trimming and J lost 9 bases, with 12 bases between them. In nucleotides, the CDR3 is TGTGCCAGCAGCGTAGGTGGAAACCCCCAAAAACTGTTTTTT. As protein: CASSVGGNPQKLFF.

The chain has TRBV21-1 and TRBJ2-7; TRBD2 is the table's D call, not checked against the DNA. TRBV21-1 is deemed a pseudogene. The CDR3 is 15 amino acids. CDR3 amino acids: CASSLRGGGSYEQYF. CDR3 nucleotides: TGTGCCAGCAGCCTCAGAGGCGGGGGCTCCTACGAGCAGTACTTC.

A word on this clone: The same CDR3 arises from other DNA sequences in this sample as well. The rearrangement uses TRBV6-5 and TRBJ2-1; D is uncertain. CDR3 length equals 11 residues. V lost 0 bases and J 9 bases, leaving 3 bases between the germline ends. Per the germline V gene, CDR1 is MNHEY and CDR2 is SVGAGI. The CDR3 loop is CASSYSSEQFF. DNA of the CDR3: TGTGCCAGCAGTTACTCGAGTGAGCAGTTCTTC.

The chain has TRBV5-8 and TRBJ2-1; 8 positions match TRBD1. The CDR3 runs to 13 residues. V lost 2 bases to trimming and J lost 6 bases; unmatched junction nucleotides: 1. The germline gives CDR1 SGHTS, CDR2 YDEGEE. The CDR3 bases are TGTGCCAGCAGCTTAACAGGGGGCAATGAGCAGTTCTTC. Amino acid sequence: CASSLTGGNEQFF.

CDR3 coding DNA: TGCGCCAGCAGCTGGACCGGGACAGGGTCCCCCACTGAAGCTTTCTTT. Protein product: CASSWTGTGSPTEAFF. The rearrangement links TRBV5-1 to TRBJ1-1; the match to TRBD1 covers 9 bases. V lost 3 bases, J lost 4 bases, and 10 bases stayed unmatched. The CDR3 spans 16 residues. Looked up from germline, CDR1 is SGHRS and CDR2 is YFSETQ.